This TCR beta chain was sequenced during a study of blood T cell repertoires in COVID-19 (TCRdb year 2020). At the level of the whole study: The collaborator samples originated in the United States, Italy and Spain and spanned the acute and convalescent phases of COVID-19. The prospective study material was composed of cDNA or gDNA derived from T cells, B-cell-depleted T cells, or PBMCs. The repertoires were made available in a free public database intended to serve as a resource for research on the immune response to SARS-CoV-2. Where HLA class I and class II types were available, the types were taken from metadata supplied by the sample provider, not from assay-based typing. The sample metadata nearly always contained a de-identified subject ID, COVID-19 status, age in years and sex. Deeply sampled blood TCRbeta repertoires from subjects exposed to, actively infected with, or recovered from COVID-19 were included in the dataset. Samples were obtained from the ongoing ImmuneRACE study (first 160 participants) and from over a thousand subjects provided by 6 global collaborators. On the study overall, not on this receptor specifically: Clinical and demographic metadata were provided uncurated, with the amount varying by source and participant.

TCRbeta CDR3 regions were amplified from genomic DNA using the immunoSEQ Assay, a bias-controlled multiplex PCR. On the study's bioinformatics: Within the assay, amplification of reference gene primers was used to estimate how many nucleated cells each sample contained. To quantify the absolute abundance of each unique TCRbeta CDR3 rearrangement, sequence reads were collapsed and filtered. For each sample, productive Simpson clonality was calculated as the square root of Simpson's diversity index over productive rearrangements. What TCRdb holds here is the immuneACCESS table cut down to in-frame rearrangements. Part of the clones is not present; checked against another copy, under half of the missing clones reflect an unresolved V gene, and the others are unexplained. V and J calls and clone size are those listed in that table; D and trimming were worked out from the DNA. This sample has 170,000 or so clones in its table, and roughly 90% of those were observed once. Roughly 7.3% of the sample rests with the top ten.

In the prospective study, participants were about 18 to 95 years old, resided in under 30 geographic areas of the United States, and were enrolled through a virtual design. To assign participants to cohorts, the prospective study relied on clinical history that participants themselves reported in a screening survey and a study questionnaire. Recovered participants in ImmuneRACE Cohort 3 were defined as having two consecutive negative NP/OP PCR tests, clearance from a healthcare professional, or resolution of symptoms. Mobile phlebotomists in the prospective study collected whole blood, serum and a nasopharyngeal or oropharyngeal swab from every participant. Over a roughly 2-month period, participants in the prospective study had the option of providing additional blood draws and questionnaires. Prospective study blood samples were shipped either frozen or at room temperature before DNA extraction.

Comment on this clone: What this receptor recognizes is not known. No much larger clone is present one base from it, and per-base qualities are unavailable.

The V end gives up 2 bases and the J end 9 bases, leaving 5 bases in the junction not matched to a gene. The CDR3 runs 14 residues from the cysteine to the phenylalanine. Only the CDR3 portion is preserved as DNA: 42 bases, with reading frame beginning at the first base. Looking up the germline V gene yields CDR1 LGHNA and CDR2 YSLEER. In this chain, TRBV4-3 is recombined with TRBJ2-4, with TRBD1 matching 9 junction bases. The clonotype comes from a woman aged 50 to 60 who had recovered from COVID-19. Sequencing input: PBMCs or T cells enriched from blood (not recorded which). The bases are TGCGCCAGCAGCCAACTGGACAGGGGCGGCATTCAGTACTTC. Protein translation: CASSQLDRGGIQYF.